This paragraph reports one T cell receptor beta chain. The sample belongs to a study of blood T cell repertoires in COVID-19. Method: immunoSEQ multiplex PCR; TCRdb's copy keeps in-frame clones and lacks some. The table includes about 140,000 clones, roughly 86% detected once. Deletions cut 3 bases from V and 5 bases from J, with 15 bases between. Germline V gene data show CDR1 as LNHDA and CDR2 as SQIVND (reference sequence). There are 15 residues in the CDR3. The chain carries TRBV19 and TRBJ2-3; weak D call: TRBD1 (6 bases). Sequencing was carried out using PBMCs or T cells enriched from blood (not recorded which). The receptor was isolated from a woman aged 45 to 65 with acute COVID-19. CDR3 amino acids: CASSIRTGSKDTQYF. In nucleotides, the CDR3 is TGTGCCAGTAGTATTCGCACAGGGTCAAAAGATACGCAGTATTTT.